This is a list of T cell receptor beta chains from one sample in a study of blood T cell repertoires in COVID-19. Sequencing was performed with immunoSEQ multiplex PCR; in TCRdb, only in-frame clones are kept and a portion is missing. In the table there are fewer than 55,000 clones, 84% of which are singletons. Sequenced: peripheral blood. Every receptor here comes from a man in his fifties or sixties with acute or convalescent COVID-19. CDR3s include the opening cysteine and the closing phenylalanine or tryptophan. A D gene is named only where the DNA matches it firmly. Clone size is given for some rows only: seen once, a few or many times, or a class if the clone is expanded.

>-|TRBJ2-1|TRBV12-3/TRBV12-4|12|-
TGTGCCAGCAGCCCCCTCAGACAGGAGCAGTTCTTC
CASSPLRQEQFF
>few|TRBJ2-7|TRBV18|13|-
TGTGCCAGCTCACCTTCGGACAACTACGAGCAGTACTTC
CASSPSDNYEQYF
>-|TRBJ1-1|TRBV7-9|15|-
TGTGCCAGCAGCAACCGGGTGGGGACCAGGGGAGTAGTTTTCTTT
CASSNRVGTRGVVFF
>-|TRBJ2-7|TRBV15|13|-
TGTGCCACCAGCGCCGGGGACAACTACGAGCAGTACTTC
CATSAGDNYEQYF
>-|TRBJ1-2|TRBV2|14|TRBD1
TGTGCCAGCAGGACGGGACAGGGGATCGGTGGCTACACCTTC
CASRTGQGIGGYTF
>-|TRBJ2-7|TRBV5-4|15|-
TGTGCCAGCAGCTTGTCGACGGGGAGCTCCTACGAGCAGTACTTC
CASSLSTGSSYEQYF
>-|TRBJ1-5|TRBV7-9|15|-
TGTGCCAGCAGCTCAAGTGGGGGGGTGAATCAGCCCCAGCATTTT
CASSSSGGVNQPQHF
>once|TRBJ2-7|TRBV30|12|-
TGTGCCTGGAGTGGGCAGACCTACGAGCAGTACTTC
CAWSGQTYEQYF
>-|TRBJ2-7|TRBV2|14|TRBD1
TGTGCCAGCAGTGATGGGACAGGGCGGGTCGAGCAGTACTTC
CASSDGTGRVEQYF
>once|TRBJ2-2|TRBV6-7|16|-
TGTGCCAGCAGTTACTCCCGGGACATAGGAACCGGGGAGCTGTTTTTT
CASSYSRDIGTGELFF
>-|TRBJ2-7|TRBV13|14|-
TGTGCCAGCAGCTTACTGTCCAGGGACTACGAGCAGTACTTC
CASSLLSRDYEQYF
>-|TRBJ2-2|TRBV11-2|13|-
TGTGCCAGCAGGCGAACTAGGTCCGGGGAGCTGTTTTTT
CASRRTRSGELFF
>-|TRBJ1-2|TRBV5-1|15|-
TGCGCCAGCAGCTTGGTTAGGGGTGAGACCCATGGCTACACCTTC
CASSLVRGETHGYTF
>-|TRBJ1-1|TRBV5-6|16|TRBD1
TGTGCCAGCAGCTTCGGACAGGGGGCGGGGGACACTGAAGCTTTCTTT
CASSFGQGAGDTEAFF
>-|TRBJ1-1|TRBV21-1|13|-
TGTGCCAGCAGCAAAGGAGCGGGCACTGAAGCTTTCTTT
CASSKGAGTEAFF
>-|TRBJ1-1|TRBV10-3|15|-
TGTGCCATCAGCGAAGACAGGTTCATGAACACTGAAGCTTTCTTT
CAISEDRFMNTEAFF